One sample yielded the 6 T cell receptor beta chains listed below, sequenced in a study of identical twins. TCRdb re-called the 5' RACE reads with MiXCR, one entry per CDR3 protein. The table lists over 500,000 distinct CDR3 sequences, less than 25% of them singletons. These data also formed part of another study, on T cells expressing NK-cell markers.

Sequences were obtained from CD4+ T cells sorted from blood. These TCRs come from a woman aged 18-29 years in good health.

This clonotype was counted a few times. V usage is TRBV6-1 and J usage is TRBJ2-1; 9 bases match TRBD1. The J segment lost 8 bases and the V segment lost 6 bases, leaving 11 bases of the junction unmatched. The CDR3 length is 15 residues. CDR1 is MNHNS, CDR2 SASEGT, per germline. The CDR3 loop reads CASRPPGQGGHEQFF. The CDR3 region has the DNA TGTGCCAGCAGACCTCCGGGACAGGGTGGTCATGAGCAGTTCTTC.

This clonotype was found a few times. This rearrangement joins TRBV20-1 to TRBJ1-2; D uncertain. Germline CDR1 DFQATT, CDR2 SNEGSKA (reference sequence). CDR3 length equals 13 residues. The germline V and J ends were trimmed by 5 bases and 4 bases, with 14 bases remaining between them. DNA for the CDR3: TGCAGTGCTCCCGTGGGAGTCATCTATGGCTACACCTTC. Residues: CSAPVGVIYGYTF.

This clonotype was detected only a few times. The rearrangement links TRBV12-3 or TRBV12-4 to TRBJ1-1; tentatively, D is TRBD1 (5 bases). V was cut by 5 bases and J by 0 bases, with 13 bases left in between. The CDR3 consists of 15 residues. The CDR3 region is CASSTPGGVNTEAFF. As DNA, the CDR3 is TGTGCCAGCAGTACCCCCGGGGGGGTGAACACTGAAGCTTTCTTT.

This clonotype was found many times. The CDR3 loop reads CASSLVGLAGPFF. The CDR3 nucleotides read TGTGCCAGCAGCTTAGTGGGACTAGCTGGTCCGTTCTTC. The chain is built from TRBV7-2 and TRBJ2-1, with 9 bases lining up with TRBD2. J was trimmed by 15 bases and V by 1 base; bases with no gene match: 7. The CDR3 runs to 13 residues. The germline V gene encodes CDR1 SGHTA and CDR2 FQGNSA.

This clonotype has just a few counts. The chain has TRBV28 and TRBJ1-1; no clear D gene. CDR3 length equals 16 residues. Germline V CDR1 and CDR2: MDHEN, SYDVKM. V was shortened by 2 bases and J by 3 bases, with 16 bases between the two germline ends. This chain's CDR3 is CASSLRAGIRYTEAFF. DNA for the CDR3: TGTGCCAGCAGTTTAAGAGCAGGCATCAGGTACACTGAAGCTTTCTTT.

The chain has TRBV5-6 and TRBJ1-3; 8 nucleotides align to TRBD1. V lost 2 bases to trimming and J lost 2 bases; unmatched junction nucleotides: 3. Germline CDR1 reads SGHDT; CDR2 reads YYEEEE. The CDR3 extends over 15 amino acids. CDR3 residues: CASSLRQGTGNTIYF. CDR3 sequence (DNA): TGTGCCAGCAGCTTACGACAGGGGACTGGAAACACCATATATTTT.